This T cell receptor (beta chain) was profiled in a study of blood T cell repertoires in COVID-19. Study-level background: COVID-19 samples from acute and convalescent phases originated in the United States, Italy and Spain.

V lost 4 bases and J 4 bases, leaving 5 bases between the germline ends. In germline, CDR1 is LGHDT, CDR2 YNNKEL (reference sequence). This CDR3 spans 12 amino acids. Some clones are missing from TCRdb's copy, which holds only in-frame ones; the method was immunoSEQ multiplex PCR. The data contain about 260,000 clones, 70% to 90% of them singletons. Enrolment of Seattle patients took place during active infection, and they were followed longitudinally. The V gene is TRBV3-1 (or the pseudogene TRBV3-2), the J gene TRBJ1-3, with D unclear. The receptor was isolated from a woman aged 60 to 75 with COVID-19, enrolled during active disease. Sequenced material: peripheral blood. The CDR3 DNA is TGTGCCAGCAGCCCCTTAGGAAACACCATATATTTT. The encoded protein is CASSPLGNTIYF.